Detailed here is one T cell receptor (beta chain). No antigen is known for it. This sample is part of a study of memory CD4+ T cells and cytomegalovirus serostatus. On the study more broadly: Donors were healthy Belgian adults, about ten CMV seropositive and about 24 seronegative. Study-level results: CMV serostatus prediction reached median AUC around 0.94, or 0.89 with US-trained model. Of approximately 160 reported CMV TCRbeta sequences, under 80 were found in memory CD4+ repertoires.

From germline, CDR1 is GTSNPN and CDR2 SVGIG (reference sequence). CDR3 length: 15 residues. The V gene lost 5 bases and the J gene lost 5 bases, with 21 bases spanning the gap. Assay used: immunoSEQ multiplex PCR; TCRdb lists only in-frame clones, some missing. The sample has about 56,000 clones; about 80% are singletons. The sort gate was single viable CD3+CD4+CD8-CD45RO+ cells for memory CD4+ T cells. Serum IgG to CMV pp150, pp28, p38 and p52 defined serostatus. The rearrangement joins TRBV30 to TRBJ2-5; D may match TRBD1 or TRBD2 (6 bases each). This receptor was taken from an adult in good health and CMV-seronegative. Sequenced sample: memory CD4+ T cells from blood. The CDR3 reads CAWGGSGALRETQYF. The CDR3 DNA sequence: TGTGCCTGGGGCGGGTCGGGGGCCTTGCGGGAGACCCAGTACTTC.